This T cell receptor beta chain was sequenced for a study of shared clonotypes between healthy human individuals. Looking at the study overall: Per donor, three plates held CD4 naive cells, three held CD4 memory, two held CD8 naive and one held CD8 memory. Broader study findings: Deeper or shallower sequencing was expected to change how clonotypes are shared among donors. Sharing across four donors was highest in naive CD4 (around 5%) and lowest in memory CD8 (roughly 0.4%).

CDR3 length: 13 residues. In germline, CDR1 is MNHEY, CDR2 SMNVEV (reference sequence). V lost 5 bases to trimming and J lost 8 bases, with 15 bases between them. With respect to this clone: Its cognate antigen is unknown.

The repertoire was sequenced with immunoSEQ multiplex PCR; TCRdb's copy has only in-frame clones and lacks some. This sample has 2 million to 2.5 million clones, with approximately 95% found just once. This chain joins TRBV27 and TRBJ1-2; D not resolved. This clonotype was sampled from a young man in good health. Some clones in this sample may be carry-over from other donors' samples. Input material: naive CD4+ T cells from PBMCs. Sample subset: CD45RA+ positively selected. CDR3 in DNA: TGTGCCAGCAGTCCTGGGGTAACCGGGGGCTACACCTTC. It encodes CASSPGVTGGYTF.